Listed here are 6 T cell receptor beta chains from one sample, sequenced in a study of cytomegalovirus exposure and HLA in healthy donors. Primers for the PCR totalled 60 Vbeta and 13 Jbeta. Repertoires were generated with immunoSEQ multiplex PCR, while TCRdb's copy carries only in-frame clones and drops some. The sample lists about 250,000 clones, 92% occurring once. The sequenced material came from PBMCs. The receptors come from a girl aged 2 to 10 in good health and CMV-seronegative.

The V and J genes are TRBV25-1 and TRBJ2-7; tentative D call: TRBD1 (5 bases). V gave up 6 bases and J gave up 5 bases, with 17 bases separating them. CDR1 is MGHDK and CDR2 is SYGVNS in the germline V gene. The CDR3 length is 14 residues. Written as DNA, the CDR3 is TGTGCCAGCAGAAACCCTAGGGGAAGCAACGAGCAGTACTTC. It encodes CASRNPRGSNEQYF.

This chain uses TRBV5-1 with TRBJ1-2; 8 positions agree with TRBD1. Germline V gene sequence: CDR1 SGHRS, CDR2 YFSETQ. This CDR3 has 14 residues. V gave up 5 bases and J gave up 0 bases; unmatched junction bases: 3. The CDR3 is CASSPDRANYGYTF. The CDR3 DNA sequence: TGCGCCAGCAGTCCGGACAGGGCTAACTATGGCTACACCTTC. The whole variable domain, remainder taken from reference TRBV5-1 and TRBJ1-2, is KAGVTQTPRYLIKTRGQQVTLSCSPISGHRSVSWYQQTPGQGLQFLFEYFSETQRNKGNFPGRFSGRQFSNSRSEMNVSTLELGDSALYLCASSPDRANYGYTFGSGTRLTVV.

The CDR3 loop is CAWSLTLDSPGGYTF. CDR3 in DNA: TGTGCCTGGAGTCTCACCTTGGACAGTCCAGGTGGCTACACCTTC. The chain links TRBV30 to TRBJ1-2; tentatively, D is TRBD1 (6 bases). Germline CDR1 reads GTSNPN; CDR2 reads SVGIG (reference sequence). Trimming stripped 2 bases from V and 7 bases from J, with 20 bases between. The CDR3 contains 15 residues.

This clone occurred once. The rearrangement uses TRBV7-2 and TRBJ1-2; D uncertain. V lost 5 bases, J lost 8 bases, and 21 bases lay in between. Germline-derived CDR1 and CDR2 are SGHTA and FQGNSA. CDR3 length: 15 residues. The CDR3 DNA reads TGTGCCAGCAGCCTAACCCGGGAGTTGTATTTGGGCTACACCTTC. Amino acid sequence: CASSLTRELYLGYTF.

The V and J genes are TRBV7-3 and TRBJ2-6; no definite D call. Germline CDR1 SGHTA, CDR2 FQGTGA. V lost 2 bases and J 0 bases, leaving 5 bases between the germline ends. This CDR3 is 15 amino acids long. The CDR3 is CASSLHPSGANVLTF. DNA of the CDR3: TGTGCCAGCAGCTTACATCCCTCTGGGGCCAACGTCCTGACTTTC.

For this clone: Other DNA sequences in this sample translate to the same CDR3. The chain links TRBV6-5 to TRBJ2-5, with D perhaps TRBD2 (6 bases). V lost 5 bases, J lost 4 bases, and 11 bases lay in between. The CDR3 is 13 residues long. CDR1 is MNHEY and CDR2 is SVGAGI in the germline V gene. The DNA for the CDR3 is TGTGCCAGCAGTCCAGGGCGGGGAGAGACCCAGTACTTC. Amino acid sequence: CASSPGRGETQYF.